One sample yielded the 25 T cell receptor beta chains listed below, sequenced in a study of monozygotic twins with inflammatory bowel disease. Using the 5' RACE reads, TCRdb records one entry per CDR3 protein without DNA. This table lists 88,000 or so distinct CDR3 sequences. The sequencing sample was made of blood. The receptors were sampled from a human donor with ulcerative colitis or Crohn's disease, or a healthy co-twin of an affected twin (not recorded which).

J is TRBJ1-1 and V is TRBV12-3 or TRBV12-4; the D gene TCRdb calls, TRBD1, cannot be checked with no DNA. CDR3 length: 15 amino acids. CDR3 amino acids: CASSEDGGRRTEAFF.

This chain links TRBV4-2 with TRBJ2-3. The CDR3 extends over 16 amino acids. Germline V gene sequence: CDR1 LGHNA, CDR2 YNFKEQ. This CDR3 is CASSQDLAGGTDTQYF.

V usage is TRBV4-1 and J usage is TRBJ2-2; the TCRdb D gene call, TRBD2, has no DNA to confirm it. Germline V CDR1 and CDR2: MGHRA, YSYEKL. This CDR3 is 16 amino acids long. The CDR3 spells CASSQVYGTNTGELFF.

CDR3 sequence reads: CASSPPWTGLQGSNYGYTF. This chain connects TRBV5-1 to TRBJ1-2; absent DNA, TCRdb's TRBD1 call cannot be checked. The CDR3 is 19 residues long. Germline V lookup: CDR1 SGHRS, CDR2 YFSETQ.

The chain has TRBV20-1 and TRBJ1-4. Germline CDR1 and CDR2: DFQATT and SNEGSKA (reference sequence). CDR3 size: 13 residues. This CDR3 is CSARRNTNEKLFF.

The chain has TRBV12-3 or TRBV12-4 and TRBJ1-2. The length of the CDR3 is 13 residues. The chain's CDR3 is CASRTTANYGYTF.

This chain connects TRBV5-5 to TRBJ1-5; TCRdb gives TRBD1 as the D gene, but with no DNA this cannot be confirmed. In germline, CDR1 is SGHKS, CDR2 YYEKEE (reference sequence). The CDR3 is 17 amino acids. The CDR3 is CASSFFEGANSNQPQHF.

V and J are TRBV20-1 and TRBJ2-1; TCRdb proposes TRBD1, but this gene call is untestable without DNA. The CDR3 totals 13 residues. Looked up from germline, CDR1 is DFQATT and CDR2 is SNEGSKA (reference sequence). The CDR3 loop is CSARDSKLNEQFF.

The chain uses TRBV5-1 and TRBJ2-6; TCRdb indicates TRBD2, and absent DNA this call remains unverified. The CDR3 consists of 15 residues. The germline gives CDR1 SGHRS, CDR2 YFSETQ. CDR3 amino acids: CASSAGYSGANVLTF. Filled out from reference TRBV5-1 and TRBJ2-6, the complete variable domain reads KAGVTQTPRYLIKTRGQQVTLSCSPISGHRSVSWYQQTPGQGLQFLFEYFSETQRNKGNFPGRFSGRQFSNSRSEMNVSTLELGDSALYLCASSAGYSGANVLTFGAGSRLTVL.

The chain couples TRBV12-3 or TRBV12-4 to TRBJ1-2; TCRdb selects TRBD1, and the lack of DNA leaves this call unchecked. The length of the CDR3 is 13 residues. This chain's CDR3 is CASTRQGYHGYTF.

Its frequency marks this clonotype as medium-sized. The chain joins TRBV7-2 to TRBJ1-1; as DNA is missing, the TRBD1 call by TCRdb cannot be tested. The CDR3 consists of 14 residues. In germline, CDR1 is SGHTA, CDR2 FQGNSA. CDR3 residues: CASSLAGQGFEAFF. The full variable domain, its missing parts supplied by reference TRBV7-2 and TRBJ1-1, is GAGVSQSPSNKVTEKGKDVELRCDPISGHTALYWYRQSLGQGLEFLIYFQGNSAPDKSGLPSDRFSAERTGGSVSTLTIQRTQQEDSAVYLCASSLAGQGFEAFFGQGTRLTVV.

The rearrangement uses TRBV20-1 and TRBJ2-7; checking the TCRdb D call of TRBD2 is not possible without DNA. The CDR3 is made up of 14 amino acids. The V gene's germline CDR1 is DFQATT and CDR2 SNEGSKA (reference sequence). The CDR3 is CSARQGLAGYEQYF.

V and J are TRBV11-2 and TRBJ1-2. CDR1 and CDR2 (germline): SGHAT, FQNNGV. The CDR3 contains 14 residues. CDR3 residues: CASSRFQMDYGYTF.

This sequence joins TRBV9 and TRBJ2-2; TCRdb's D gene call, TRBD2, goes unchecked for lack of DNA. The germline V gene encodes CDR1 SGDLS and CDR2 YYNGEE. The CDR3 is 16 residues long. The CDR3 sequence is CASSVGANMNTGELFF.

CDR3 in amino acids: CASTPQVSGANVLTF. V gene TRBV5-4 combines with J gene TRBJ2-6; TCRdb calls TRBD1, which cannot be checked without DNA. Germline-derived CDR1 and CDR2 are SGHNT and YYREEE (reference sequence). CDR3 size: 15 residues.

The V call is TRBV19, the J call TRBJ1-5. The germline V gene encodes CDR1 LNHDA and CDR2 SQIVND (reference sequence). The CDR3 extends over 13 amino acids. The chain's CDR3 is CASSPSGGQPQHF. The full variable domain, completed using reference TRBV19 and TRBJ1-5, is DGGITQSPKYLFRKEGQNVTLSCEQNLNHDAMYWYRQDPGQGLRLIYYSQIVNDFQKGDIAEGYSVSREKKESFPLTVTSAQKNPTAFYLCASSPSGGQPQHFGDGTRLSIL.

The V gene is TRBV29-1, the J gene TRBJ2-1; TCRdb selects TRBD1, and the lack of DNA leaves this call unchecked. Germline CDR1 is SQVTM and CDR2 is ANQGSEA. The CDR3 has 15 residues. The CDR3: CSVTERGQGIYEQFF.

This rearrangement joins TRBV20-1 to TRBJ2-1; the D gene TCRdb calls, TRBD1, cannot be checked with no DNA. The germline gives CDR1 DFQATT, CDR2 SNEGSKA (reference sequence). The CDR3 loop spans 13 amino acids. The CDR3 is CSAGRDRVNEQFF.

The rearrangement links TRBV19 to TRBJ1-5; TCRdb's D call of TRBD1 is untestable without DNA. CDR3 length: 18 amino acids. Per the germline V gene, CDR1 is LNHDA and CDR2 is SQIVND (reference sequence). The CDR3 sequence: CASNGENPRGYSNQPQHF.

V usage is TRBV15 and J usage is TRBJ2-1. Germline values: CDR1 LNHNV, CDR2 YYDKDF (reference sequence). This CDR3 has 15 residues. The CDR3 loop is CATSIEQESYNEQFF.

V usage is TRBV29-1 and J usage is TRBJ2-1; TCRdb proposes TRBD1, but this gene call is untestable without DNA. Germline CDR1 is SQVTM and CDR2 is ANQGSEA. CDR3 size: 16 residues. The CDR3 loop is CSSRKRQGSSYNEQFF.

J is TRBJ2-1 and V is TRBV5-1; there is no DNA to check the TCRdb D call of TRBD2. Germline V lookup: CDR1 SGHRS, CDR2 YFSETQ. The CDR3 is 14 residues long. CDR3 amino acids: CASGRSDLINEQFF.

This chain joins TRBV7-3 and TRBJ2-3; TCRdb gives TRBD2 as the D gene, but with no DNA this cannot be confirmed. The CDR3 spans 14 residues. The germline gives CDR1 SGHTA, CDR2 FQGTGA. The CDR3 protein is CASSPPRAPDTQYF.

This chain connects TRBV20-1 to TRBJ2-5; checking the TCRdb D call of TRBD2 is not possible without DNA. Germline loops: CDR1 DFQATT, CDR2 SNEGSKA (reference sequence). The CDR3 contains 13 residues. This chain's CDR3 is CSATRTTQETQYF.

The chain employs TRBV11-2 and TRBJ2-1; TCRdb's D call of TRBD1 is untestable without DNA. Germline loops: CDR1 SGHAT, CDR2 FQNNGV. The CDR3 is made up of 14 amino acids. The CDR3 sequence: CASSLGQGFNEQFF.